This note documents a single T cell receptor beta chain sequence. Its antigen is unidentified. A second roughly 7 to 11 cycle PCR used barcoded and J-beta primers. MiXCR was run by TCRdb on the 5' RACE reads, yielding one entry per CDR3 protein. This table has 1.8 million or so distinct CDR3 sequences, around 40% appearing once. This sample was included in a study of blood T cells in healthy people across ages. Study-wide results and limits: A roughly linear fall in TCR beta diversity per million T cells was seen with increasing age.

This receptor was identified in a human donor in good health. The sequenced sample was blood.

CDR3 residues: CASSGTYGYTF. DNA for the CDR3: TGTGCCAGCAGCGGGACCTATGGCTACACCTTC. The genes are TRBV12-3 or TRBV12-4 and TRBJ1-2; perhaps TRBD1 as D (5 bases). The CDR3 is 11 residues long. The ends were cut back, 6 bases at V and 4 bases at J, with 6 bases in the middle.